The clone carrying this T cell receptor beta chain was seen a single time. The authors' processing: Scientists estimated how many nucleated cells there were by amplifying reference gene primers. Assay: immunoSEQ multiplex PCR; the TCRdb copy retains only in-frame clones and omits some. D and trimming come from the DNA, and the V and J calls and clone size come from that table. The sample records around 190,000 clones, more than 70% being singletons. The sample belongs to a study of blood T cell repertoires in COVID-19. Whole-study context: COVID-19 samples from acute and convalescent phases originated in the United States, Italy and Spain. PBMCs, B-cell-depleted T cells, or T cells provided the cDNA or gDNA that made up the material.

Sequenced sample: peripheral blood. The clonotype comes from a human donor in a cohort sampled during active COVID-19.

This CDR3 is CASSSTGGTAYEQYF. The CDR3 DNA is TGCGCCAGCAGCTCCACCGGCGGGACAGCCTACGAGCAGTACTTC. V and J are TRBV5-1 and TRBJ2-7, with D possibly being TRBD1 (7 bases). This CDR3 is built from 15 residues. Trimming took off 3 bases at V and 2 bases at J, with 15 bases between the two ends. Per the germline V gene, CDR1 is SGHRS and CDR2 is YFSETQ.